Listed here are 28 T cell receptor beta chains from one sample, sequenced in a study of blood T cell repertoires in COVID-19. Assay: immunoSEQ multiplex PCR; the TCRdb copy retains only in-frame clones and omits some. This sample yields some 70,000 clones, of which approximately 80% are seen a single time; more than 12% belongs to the top ten. The material sequenced was peripheral blood. These receptors originate from a man aged 55 to 69 with COVID-19, enrolled during active disease.

Comments on this clone: A junction boundary mismatches the germline segment, possibly from a read error. This sample also contains other DNA sequences that code for the same CDR3. The gene calls are TRBV13 and TRBJ1-3; 8 bases agree with TRBD1. Germline-derived CDR1 and CDR2 are PRHDT and FYEKMQ (reference sequence). The CDR3 runs to 15 residues. CDR3 in DNA: TGTGCTAGCAGCTTAGGCAGGGGGCTTGGAAACACCATATATTTT. This encodes CASSLGRGLGNTIYF.

The rearrangement joins TRBV30 to TRBJ1-2, with 8 bases matching TRBD1. This CDR3 has 16 amino acids. V was clipped by 4 bases and J by 8 bases; unmatched bases: 18. CDR1 GTSNPN and CDR2 SVGIG come from the germline V gene (reference sequence). CDR3 DNA sequence: TGTGCCTGGATCCAGGGGGCAGGTTTTGCCTTTGGGGGCTACACCTTC. As protein: CAWIQGAGFAFGGYTF. The entire variable domain, with the rest obtained from reference TRBV30 and TRBJ1-2, is as follows: SQTIHQWPATLVQPVGSPLSLECTVEGTSNPNLYWYRQAAGRGLQLLFYSVGIGQISSEVPQNLSASRPQDRQFILSSKKLLLSDSGFYLCAWIQGAGFAFGGYTFGSGTRLTVV.

The chain recombines TRBV6-2 or TRBV6-3 with TRBJ2-1; 12 bases agree with TRBD2. The CDR3 spans 15 residues. Trimming took 5 bases from V and 7 from J; bases not matched to a gene: 6. Germline V gene data show CDR1 as MNHEY and CDR2 as SVGEGT. CDR3 protein: CASSLAGGPGNEQFF. As DNA, the CDR3 is TGTGCCAGCAGTCTAGCGGGAGGGCCCGGGAATGAGCAGTTCTTC.

V is TRBV5-4 and J is TRBJ1-1, with D unclear. The V gene lost 1 base and the J gene lost 4 bases, with 8 bases spanning the gap. CDR1 SGHNT and CDR2 YYREEE come from the germline V gene (reference sequence). This CDR3 contains 13 residues. The CDR3 bases are TGTGCCAGCAGCTTGTTAACAGTCACTGAAGCTTTCTTT. This gives the protein CASSLLTVTEAFF.

This clone was counted only a few times. Here the CDR3 reads CASSQSGNQPQHF. In DNA form, the CDR3 reads TGCGCCAGCAGCCAATCAGGAAATCAGCCCCAGCATTTT. The rearrangement links TRBV4-1 to TRBJ1-5, with D unclear. V lost 2 bases to trimming and J lost 4 bases, with 6 bases between them. Per the germline V gene, CDR1 is MGHRA and CDR2 is YSYEKL. The CDR3 is made up of 13 amino acids.

V gene TRBV3-1 (or the pseudogene TRBV3-2) combines with J gene TRBJ2-1; 8 bases agree with TRBD2. The germline V gene has CDR1 LGHDT and CDR2 YNNKEL (reference sequence). J was trimmed by 7 bases and V by 0 bases; bases with no gene match: 5. The CDR3 extends over 15 amino acids. CDR3 bases: TGTGCCAGCAGCCAAGACAGCGGGAGTATGAATGAGCAGTTCTTC. This translates into CASSQDSGSMNEQFF.

The count of this clone is one. This sequence joins TRBV9 and TRBJ1-1; D ambiguous. The CDR3 runs to 15 residues. Trimming shortened V by 2 bases and J by 0 bases, and 11 bases separated the two germline ends. Germline loops: CDR1 SGDLS, CDR2 YYNGEE. This CDR3 reads CASSVSGTLNTEAFF. CDR3 DNA: TGTGCCAGCAGCGTCTCGGGAACCCTGAACACTGAAGCTTTCTTT.

This clone was seen more than once but under ten times. The rearrangement uses TRBV12-3 or TRBV12-4 and TRBJ2-3; no definite D call. The CDR3 totals 11 residues. Trimming pared 7 bases from V and 9 bases from J, leaving 11 bases between. CDR3 sequence (DNA): TGTGCCAGCACTCCCGACGGGACGCAGTATTTT. Translation: CASTPDGTQYF.

This clone was picked up many times. J is TRBJ1-1 and V is TRBV2; D not certain. This CDR3 is built from 13 residues. Germline assignment: CDR1 SNHLY and CDR2 FYNNEI. V was pared by 6 bases and J by 1 base, with 9 bases between. Here the CDR3 DNA reads TGTGCCAGCAGCGCGGTAGAGAACACTGAAGCTTTCTTT. Amino acid sequence: CASSAVENTEAFF.

The chain couples TRBV6-2 or TRBV6-3 to TRBJ1-5; possible D gene TRBD1, 6 bases. V lost 6 bases, J lost 4 bases, and 10 bases lay in between. Per germline, CDR1 MNHEY and CDR2 SVGEGT. The CDR3 is made up of 13 amino acids. In nucleotides, the CDR3 is TGTGCCAGCAGCTCCGGACAGAATCAGCCCCAGCATTTT. Amino acids: CASSSGQNQPQHF.

The rearrangement joins TRBV15 to TRBJ1-3; TRBD1 matches at 8 bases. Looked up from germline, CDR1 is LNHNV and CDR2 is YYDKDF (reference sequence). The length of the CDR3 is 15 residues. The junction had 3 bases not matched to a gene; V was cut back by 3 bases and J by 2 bases. The CDR3 nucleotides are TGTGCCACCAGCAGCAGGGGGCATGCTGGAAACACCATATATTTT. It codes for CATSSRGHAGNTIYF.

This sequence joins TRBV5-1 and TRBJ2-5; 10 bases are shared with TRBD1. V lost 4 bases and J lost 5; bases outside the gene matches: 5. The CDR3 loop spans 14 amino acids. In germline, CDR1 is SGHRS, CDR2 YFSETQ. For the CDR3, the DNA is TGCGCCAGCAGCCCGGGACAGGGGATGGAGACCCAGTACTTC. Translated, it gives CASSPGQGMETQYF.

This chain connects TRBV11-3 to TRBJ2-5; 8 bases line up with TRBD1. The CDR3 loop spans 15 amino acids. Per germline, CDR1 SGHNT and CDR2 YENEEA. J was trimmed by 5 bases and V by 0 bases; bases with no gene match: 5. The CDR3 here is CASSLDDDRGETQYF. CDR3 DNA sequence: TGTGCCAGCAGCTTAGACGACGACAGGGGTGAGACCCAGTACTTC.

This chain joins TRBV27 and TRBJ2-5; TRBD1 agrees at 12 bases. CDR1 is MNHEY, CDR2 SMNVEV, per germline (reference sequence). J lost 5 bases, V lost 4 bases, and 5 bases had no gene match. This CDR3 has 15 amino acids. This CDR3 is CASSSGTGGVETQYF. CDR3 coding DNA: TGTGCCAGCAGTTCCGGGACAGGGGGCGTGGAGACCCAGTACTTC.

V and J are TRBV2 and TRBJ1-2; possibly TRBD1 for D (6 bases). The CDR3 has 16 amino acids. The V gene's germline CDR1 is SNHLY and CDR2 FYNNEI. The V end was cut by 2 bases, the J end by 8 bases, with 21 bases between. The CDR3: CASSESSKGGGDGYTF. CDR3 nucleotides: TGTGCCAGCAGTGAATCTAGTAAAGGGGGGGGCGACGGCTACACCTTC.

Here the CDR3 reads CASSLEGDEQYF. CDR3 DNA: TGCGCCAGCAGCTTGGAGGGAGACGAGCAGTACTTC. The rearrangement links TRBV5-1 to TRBJ2-7, with a weak D call TRBD2 (5 bases). The germline CDR1 and CDR2 sequences are SGHRS and YFSETQ. The ends were cut back, 0 bases at V and 5 bases at J, with 6 bases in the middle. The CDR3 is 12 residues long. The full variable domain, its missing parts supplied by reference TRBV5-1 and TRBJ2-7, is KAGVTQTPRYLIKTRGQQVTLSCSPISGHRSVSWYQQTPGQGLQFLFEYFSETQRNKGNFPGRFSGRQFSNSRSEMNVSTLELGDSALYLCASSLEGDEQYFGPGTRLTVT.

The chain recombines TRBV10-2 with TRBJ1-5; 8 nucleotides agree with TRBD1. Germline V gene sequence: CDR1 WSHSY, CDR2 SAAADI. This CDR3 region has 13 residues. The trim removed 8 bases at V and 5 bases at J, leaving 5 bases unmatched. CDR3 DNA: TGCGCCAGCTCAGGGGGCGGGTATCAGCCCCAGCATTTT. It specifies CASSGGGYQPQHF.

The chain couples TRBV30 to TRBJ2-7; 13 nucleotides match TRBD2. The germline V gene has CDR1 GTSNPN and CDR2 SVGIG (reference sequence). V was pared by 3 bases and J by 5 bases, with 19 bases of the junction left unmatched. There are 19 residues in the CDR3. This CDR3 is CAWSPDIGTSGTFGHEQYF. In nucleotides, the CDR3 is TGTGCCTGGAGCCCCGACATCGGGACTAGCGGGACCTTCGGCCACGAGCAGTACTTC. The entire variable domain, with the rest obtained from reference TRBV30 and TRBJ2-7, is as follows: SQTIHQWPATLVQPVGSPLSLECTVEGTSNPNLYWYRQAAGRGLQLLFYSVGIGQISSEVPQNLSASRPQDRQFILSSKKLLLSDSGFYLCAWSPDIGTSGTFGHEQYFGPGTRLTVT.

The rearrangement uses TRBV2 and TRBJ1-1; 7 positions agree with TRBD1. Trimming removed 8 bases from V and 5 bases from J; junction bases left unmatched: 8. Germline loops: CDR1 SNHLY, CDR2 FYNNEI. The CDR3 length is 13 residues. The CDR3 region has the DNA TGTGCCAGCGGCCCACAGGGACAGACTGAAGCTTTCTTT. It translates to CASGPQGQTEAFF.

This clone was recorded only once. This chain connects TRBV6-5 to TRBJ2-7; D is possibly TRBD1 (6 bases). This CDR3 is 14 amino acids long. The V end lost 4 bases, the J end lost 4 bases, and 14 bases lay between the germline ends. Germline lookup yields CDR1 MNHEY and CDR2 SVGAGI. The CDR3 DNA follows: TGTGCCAGCAGTTCCGGGGACAACTATTACGAGCAGTACTTC. Translated: CASSSGDNYYEQYF.

The V call is TRBV9, the J call TRBJ2-3; TRBD2 matches at 7 bases. The CDR3 has 17 residues. Germline loops: CDR1 SGDLS, CDR2 YYNGEE. J lost 6 bases, V lost 0 bases, and 13 bases had no gene match. This chain's CDR3 is CASSVAPGTTGVDTQYF. In DNA form, the CDR3 reads TGTGCCAGCAGCGTAGCCCCCGGGACTACGGGTGTGGATACGCAGTATTTT. Variable domain in full (rest from reference TRBV9 and TRBJ2-3): DSGVTQTPKHLITATGQRVTLRCSPRSGDLSVYWYQQSLDQGLQFLIQYYNGEERAKGNILERFSAQQFPDLHSELNLSSLELGDSALYFCASSVAPGTTGVDTQYFGPGTRLTVL.

The genes are TRBV6-6 and TRBJ2-7; possible D gene TRBD2, 6 bases. The CDR3 spans 14 residues. Looked up from germline, CDR1 is MNHNY and CDR2 is SVGAGI (reference sequence). The V end was cut by 2 bases, the J end by 2 bases, with 10 bases between. DNA for the CDR3: TGTGCCAGCAGTTACGGGCGGGGCGCCTACGAGCAGTACTTC. This translates into CASSYGRGAYEQYF.

The chain combines TRBV24-1 with TRBJ2-1; 7 bases map to TRBD2. V dropped 5 bases and J dropped 7; count of bases not matched to a gene: 7. The CDR3 contains 14 residues. Germline assignment: CDR1 KGHDR and CDR2 SFDVKD. CDR3 DNA: TGTGCCACCAGTGCGGTGGGGGGGAGGAATGAGCAGTTCTTC. The encoded protein is CATSAVGGRNEQFF.

V gene TRBV7-9 combines with J gene TRBJ2-7, with TRBD2 matching over 10 bases. There are 16 residues in the CDR3. Germline trimming cut 4 bases from V and 3 bases from J; bases unmatched to any gene: 9. The germline V gene has CDR1 SEHNR and CDR2 FQNEAQ (reference sequence). CDR3: CASSWPLAGDRYEQYF. The CDR3 bases are TGTGCCAGCAGCTGGCCTCTAGCGGGAGACCGCTACGAGCAGTACTTC.

The chain combines TRBV27 with TRBJ1-1; D unclear. With 8 bases removed from V and 6 bases from J, the gap between germline ends came to 10 bases. Germline CDR1 is MNHEY and CDR2 is SMNVEV (reference sequence). The CDR3 covers 11 residues. Written as DNA, the CDR3 is TGTGCCAGCGGCGGGAGCGCTGAAGCTTTCTTT. Protein: CASGGSAEAFF.

The V call is TRBV6-4, the J call TRBJ2-6; D is ambiguous. Per germline, CDR1 MRHNA and CDR2 SNTAGT. The length of the CDR3 is 15 residues. V gave up 2 bases and J gave up 1 base, with 6 bases separating them. CDR3 loop: CASSDEDSGANVLTF. CDR3 DNA sequence: TGTGCCAGCAGTGACGAGGATTCTGGGGCCAACGTCCTGACTTTC.

The V call is TRBV4-1, the J call TRBJ2-4, with D unclear. Trimming removed 0 bases from V and 0 bases from J, with 12 bases in between. In germline, CDR1 is MGHRA, CDR2 YSYEKL. CDR3 length equals 17 residues. CDR3 bases: TGCGCCAGCAGCCAAGATACGTCTCGGTTAGCCAAAAACATTCAGTACTTC. The encoded protein is CASSQDTSRLAKNIQYF.

The chain carries TRBV7-3 and TRBJ2-1, with D possibly being TRBD1 (6 bases). The germline V and J ends were trimmed by 1 base and 12 bases, with 16 bases remaining between them. CDR3 size: 14 residues. Germline values: CDR1 SGHTA, CDR2 FQGTGA. This CDR3 is CASSLSDWDKGQFF. DNA of the CDR3: TGTGCCAGCAGCTTAAGTGACTGGGACAAGGGGCAGTTCTTC. Combining the CDR3 with reference TRBV7-3 and TRBJ2-1 gives the whole variable domain GAGVSQTPSNKVTEKGKYVELRCDPISGHTALYWYRQSLGQGPEFLIYFQGTGAADDSGLPNDRFFAVRPEGSVSTLKIQRTERGDSAVYLCASSLSDWDKGQFFGPGTRLTVL.